This entry describes one T cell receptor beta chain. The data are from a study of blood T cell repertoires in COVID-19. As originally analysed: Researchers report that nucleated cell counts were estimated from reference gene primer amplification. Assay: immunoSEQ multiplex PCR; the TCRdb copy retains only in-frame clones and omits some. That table gives V, J and clone size, and the DNA gave D and trimming. Of more than 150,000 clones in the sample, about nine tenths are singletons; the top ten hold approximately 6.7%. The receptor was derived from a man aged 35 to 55 with acute or convalescent COVID-19. The specimen was peripheral blood.

The CDR3 loop is CASPRTENTEAFF. The CDR3 DNA sequence: TGTGCCAGCCCCAGGACAGAGAACACTGAAGCTTTCTTT. The J gene is TRBJ1-1, the V gene TRBV21-1; the table's D call, TRBD1, was not checked against the DNA. TRBV21-1 is a listed pseudogene. The CDR3 extends over 13 amino acids.